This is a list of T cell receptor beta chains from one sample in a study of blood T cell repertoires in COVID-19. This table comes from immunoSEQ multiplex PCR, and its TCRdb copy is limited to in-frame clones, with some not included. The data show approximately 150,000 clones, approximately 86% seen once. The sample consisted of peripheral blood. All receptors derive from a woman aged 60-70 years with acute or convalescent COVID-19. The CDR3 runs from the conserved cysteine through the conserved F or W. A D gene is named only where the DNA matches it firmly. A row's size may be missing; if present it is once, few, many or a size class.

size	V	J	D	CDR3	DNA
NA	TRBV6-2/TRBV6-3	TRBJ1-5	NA	CASTPRGGPNQPQHF	TGTGCCAGCACCCCACGGGGTGGCCCCAATCAGCCCCAGCATTTT
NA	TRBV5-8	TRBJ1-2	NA	CASSRRGSALGQGGYTF	TGTGCCAGCAGCCGTAGGGGCAGCGCCCTCGGGCAAGGTGGCTACACCTTC
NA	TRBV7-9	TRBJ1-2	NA	CASSSYRVLNYGYTF	TGTGCCAGCAGCTCCTACAGAGTACTTAACTATGGCTACACCTTC
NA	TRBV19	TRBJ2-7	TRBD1	CASSRDRVTPYEQYF	TGTGCCAGTAGTAGGGACAGGGTAACGCCCTACGAGCAGTACTTC
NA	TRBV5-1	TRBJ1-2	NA	CASSLAGTSNLRGYGYTF	TGCGCCAGCAGCTTGGCTGGGACAAGTAACCTGAGAGGCTATGGCTACACCTTC
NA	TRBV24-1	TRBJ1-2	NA	CATSGGGWGYTF	TGTGCCACCTCCGGGGGGGGTTGGGGCTACACCTTC
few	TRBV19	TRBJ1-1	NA	CASSIVSGGVRNTEAFF	TGTGCCAGTAGTATAGTTTCGGGAGGTGTCCGCAACACTGAAGCTTTCTTT
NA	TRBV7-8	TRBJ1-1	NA	CASSLVPGTDTKAFF	TGTGCCAGCAGCTTAGTTCCCGGGACTGATACAAAAGCTTTCTTT
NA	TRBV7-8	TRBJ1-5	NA	CASSQQGKPQHF	TGTGCCAGCAGCCAACAGGGAAAGCCCCAGCATTTT
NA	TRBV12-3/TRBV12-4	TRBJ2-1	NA	CASSFLNEQFF	TGTGCCAGCAGTTTTCTGAATGAGCAGTTCTTC
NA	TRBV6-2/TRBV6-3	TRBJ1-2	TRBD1	CASSNDRVHGYTF	TGTGCCAGCAGCAACGACAGGGTCCATGGCTACACCTTC
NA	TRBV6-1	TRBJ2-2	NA	CASSESGAGTGELFF	TGTGCCAGCAGTGAGTCAGGGGCGGGCACCGGGGAGCTGTTTTTT
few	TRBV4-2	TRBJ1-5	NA	CASSQALQNSNQPQHF	TGTGCCAGCAGCCAAGCTTTACAGAATAGCAATCAGCCCCAGCATTTT
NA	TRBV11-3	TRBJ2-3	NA	CASSLDGLAESTDTQYF	TGTGCCAGCAGCTTAGATGGGTTGGCGGAAAGCACAGATACGCAGTATTTT
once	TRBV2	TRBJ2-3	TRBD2	CASSTRTSGGTQYF	TGTGCCAGCAGTACTCGGACTAGCGGGGGAACGCAGTATTTT
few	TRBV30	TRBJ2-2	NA	CACTLRNTGELFF	TGTGCCTGCACCCTGAGGAACACCGGGGAGCTGTTTTTT
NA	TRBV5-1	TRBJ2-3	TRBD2	CASSNMGLDSTDTQYF	TGCGCCAGCAGCAATATGGGACTAGACAGCACAGATACGCAGTATTTT
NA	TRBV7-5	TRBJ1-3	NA	CARSLTGVGGNTIYF	TGTGCCAGAAGCTTGACAGGTGTGGGTGGAAACACCATATATTTT
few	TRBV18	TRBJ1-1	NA	CASSRDGSEAFF	TGTGCCAGCTCAAGGGACGGGAGTGAAGCTTTCTTT
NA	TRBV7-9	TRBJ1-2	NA	CASSLVDTSYGYTF	TGTGCCAGCAGCTTAGTGGACACCTCCTATGGCTACACCTTC
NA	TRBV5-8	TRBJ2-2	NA	CASSLGRPGLTGELFF	TGTGCCAGCAGCTTGGGTAGGCCAGGGCTCACCGGGGAGCTGTTTTTT
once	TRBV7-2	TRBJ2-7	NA	CASSLASGNEQYF	TGTGCCAGCAGCTTAGCGTCGGGGAATGAGCAGTACTTC
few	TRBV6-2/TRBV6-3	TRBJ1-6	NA	CASSYLQYNSPLHF	TGTGCCAGCAGTTACCTGCAGTATAATTCACCCCTCCACTTT
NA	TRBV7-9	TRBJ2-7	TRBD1	CASSLTGSTYEQYF	TGTGCCAGCAGCTTGACAGGGTCTACCTACGAGCAGTACTTC
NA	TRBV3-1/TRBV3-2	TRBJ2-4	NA	CASSQGGVGAKNIQYF	TGTGCCAGCAGCCAGGGGGGTGTGGGAGCCAAAAACATTCAGTACTTC
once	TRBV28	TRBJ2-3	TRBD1	CASSLRDRDLDTQYF	TGTGCCAGCAGTTTAAGGGACAGGGATCTAGATACGCAGTATTTT
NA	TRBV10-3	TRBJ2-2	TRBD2	CAISQRGSNTGELFF	TGTGCCATCAGTCAGCGGGGGTCGAACACCGGGGAGCTGTTTTTT
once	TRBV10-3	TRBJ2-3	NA	CAIKGQGTDTQYF	TGTGCCATCAAGGGGCAGGGGACAGATACGCAGTATTTT
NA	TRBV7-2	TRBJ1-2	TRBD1	CASSNGQGTGGYTF	TGTGCCAGCAGCAATGGACAGGGAACGGGTGGCTACACCTTC
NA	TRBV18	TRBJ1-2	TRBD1	CASSPRTGGEDGYTF	TGTGCCAGCTCACCTCGGACAGGGGGAGAGGATGGCTACACCTTC
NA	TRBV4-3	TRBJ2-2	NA	CASSRGAGAGTGELFF	TGCGCCAGCAGCCGCGGGGCGGGGGCGGGCACCGGGGAGCTGTTTTTT
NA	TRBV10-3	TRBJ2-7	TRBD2	CAISESFSGGHYEQYF	TGTGCCATCAGTGAGTCGTTTAGCGGGGGGCACTACGAGCAGTACTTC
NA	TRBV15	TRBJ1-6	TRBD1	CATSRGTGNSPLHF	TGTGCCACCAGCAGAGGGACAGGGAATTCACCCCTCCACTTT
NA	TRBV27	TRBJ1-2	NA	CASSLSRGRYAGYTF	TGTGCCAGCAGTTTATCACGGGGGAGGTACGCTGGCTACACCTTC
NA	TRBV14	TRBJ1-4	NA	CASSQGGSTNEKLFF	TGTGCCAGCAGCCAAGGCGGATCAACTAATGAAAAACTGTTTTTT
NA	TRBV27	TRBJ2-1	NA	CASKLGAGGNEQFF	TGTGCCAGCAAGCTGGGGGCAGGGGGGAATGAGCAGTTCTTC
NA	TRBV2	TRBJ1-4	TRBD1	CASSVQGYNEKLFF	TGTGCCAGCAGTGTACAGGGGTATAATGAAAAACTGTTTTTT
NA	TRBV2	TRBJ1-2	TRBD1	CASRTGTGVNYGYTF	TGTGCCAGCAGGACCGGGACAGGGGTAAACTATGGCTACACCTTC
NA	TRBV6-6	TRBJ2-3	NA	CASGGGSDTQYF	TGTGCCAGCGGGGGGGGCTCAGATACGCAGTATTTT
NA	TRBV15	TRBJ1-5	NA	CATSRDSGGNQPQHF	TGTGCCACCAGCAGAGATTCAGGGGGCAATCAGCCCCAGCATTTT
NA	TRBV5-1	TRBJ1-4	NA	CASRTGRVGEKLFF	TGCGCCAGCAGAACGGGCAGGGTGGGAGAAAAACTGTTTTTT
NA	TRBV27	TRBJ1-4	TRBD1	CASSDRGQTEKLFF	TGTGCCAGCAGTGACAGGGGGCAAACTGAAAAACTGTTTTTT
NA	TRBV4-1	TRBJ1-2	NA	CASSQDPAGELWGYTF	TGCGCCAGCAGCCAAGATCCGGCAGGGGAATTGTGGGGCTACACCTTC